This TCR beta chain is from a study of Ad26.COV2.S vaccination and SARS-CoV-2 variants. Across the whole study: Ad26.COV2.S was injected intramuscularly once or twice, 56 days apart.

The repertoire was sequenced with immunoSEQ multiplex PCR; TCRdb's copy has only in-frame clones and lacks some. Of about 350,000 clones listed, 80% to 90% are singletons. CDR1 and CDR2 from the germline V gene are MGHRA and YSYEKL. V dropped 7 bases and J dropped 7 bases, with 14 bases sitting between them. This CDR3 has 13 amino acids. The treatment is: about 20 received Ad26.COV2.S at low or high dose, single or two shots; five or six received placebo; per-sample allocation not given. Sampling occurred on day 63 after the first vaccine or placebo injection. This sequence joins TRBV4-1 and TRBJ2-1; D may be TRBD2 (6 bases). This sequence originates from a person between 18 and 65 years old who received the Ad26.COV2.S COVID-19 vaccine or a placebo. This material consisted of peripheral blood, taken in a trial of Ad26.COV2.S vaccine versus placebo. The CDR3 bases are TGCGCCAGCAACATGGGACGGGAGAATGAGCAGTTCTTC. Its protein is CASNMGRENEQFF.